The T cell receptor (beta chain) described here comes from a study of blood T cells in healthy people across ages. A second about 7 to 11 cycle PCR used barcoded and J-beta primers. Every sample produced at least 2.5 million CDR3-containing paired-end reads. In TCRdb, the 5' RACE reads were re-called with MiXCR into one record per CDR3 protein. The data contain hundreds of thousands of distinct CDR3 sequences, around 45% of them singletons. V was trimmed by 5 bases and J by 4 bases, leaving 17 bases between them. The CDR3 loop spans 15 amino acids. CDR1 is SGHVS and CDR2 is FQNEAQ in the germline V gene.

Material: blood. This sequence joins TRBV7-8 and TRBJ2-5, with D perhaps matching TRBD1 (6 bases). This TCR derives from a man older than 75 in good health. CDR3 region: CASSVTWTERETQYF. The CDR3 DNA follows: TGTGCCAGCAGCGTCACTTGGACAGAGCGAGAGACCCAGTACTTC.